This T cell receptor beta chain was retrieved from a study of tumor-infiltrating lymphocytes in primary liver carcinoma. General observations from the study: Just around 7-25% of top clones spanned all five tumor regions.

From 400 to 500 ng total RNA, TCR beta cDNA was generated with a primer in the constant region. Libraries covering TCR beta were generated through three nested multiplex PCR rounds (using a slightly modified ARM-PCR). The first two PCR rounds used TRBV1-TRBV30 primers with a Cbeta primer, 10 cycles each. MiXCR, applied by TCRdb to the multiplex PCR reads, yields one record per CDR3 protein. The data hold just over 20,000 distinct CDR3 sequences, with 65% to 85% observed a single time. With respect to this clonotype: Its antigen is undetermined. Sequence at one end of the junction differs from germline and may be a read error.

Unsorted bulk tissue of roughly 20-34 mg yielded co-extracted RNA and DNA. CDR1 SGHAT and CDR2 FQNNGV come from the germline V gene. This CDR3 comprises 15 residues. The sequenced material came from liver tumor tissue from sampling region 4. This sample's subset: tumor region T4, right-lateral pole. The gene calls are TRBV11-2 and TRBJ2-7; D might be TRBD2 (6 bases). The TCR was taken from a woman in her 30s with primary liver carcinoma and hepatitis B virus infection. The chain's CDR3 is CASSPGVSGSYEQYF. In nucleotides, the CDR3 is TGTGCAAGCAGCCCAGGAGTTAGCGGTTCCTACGAGCAGTACTTC.